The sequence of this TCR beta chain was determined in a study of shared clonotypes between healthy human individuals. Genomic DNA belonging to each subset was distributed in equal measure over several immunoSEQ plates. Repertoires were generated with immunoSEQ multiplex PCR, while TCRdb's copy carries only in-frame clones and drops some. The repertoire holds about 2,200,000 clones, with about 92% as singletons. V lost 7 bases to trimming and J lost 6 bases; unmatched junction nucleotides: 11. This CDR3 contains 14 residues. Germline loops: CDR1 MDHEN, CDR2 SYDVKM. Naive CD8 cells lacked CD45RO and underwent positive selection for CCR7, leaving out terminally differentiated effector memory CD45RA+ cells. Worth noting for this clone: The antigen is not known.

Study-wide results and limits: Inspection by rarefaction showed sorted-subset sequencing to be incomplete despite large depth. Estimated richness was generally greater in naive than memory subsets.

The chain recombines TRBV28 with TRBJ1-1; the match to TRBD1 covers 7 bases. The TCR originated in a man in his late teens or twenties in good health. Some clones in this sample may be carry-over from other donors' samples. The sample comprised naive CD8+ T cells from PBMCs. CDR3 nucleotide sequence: TGTGCCAGCATCCCGGGACAGAATCCTCCTGAAGCTTTCTTT. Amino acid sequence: CASIPGQNPPEAFF.